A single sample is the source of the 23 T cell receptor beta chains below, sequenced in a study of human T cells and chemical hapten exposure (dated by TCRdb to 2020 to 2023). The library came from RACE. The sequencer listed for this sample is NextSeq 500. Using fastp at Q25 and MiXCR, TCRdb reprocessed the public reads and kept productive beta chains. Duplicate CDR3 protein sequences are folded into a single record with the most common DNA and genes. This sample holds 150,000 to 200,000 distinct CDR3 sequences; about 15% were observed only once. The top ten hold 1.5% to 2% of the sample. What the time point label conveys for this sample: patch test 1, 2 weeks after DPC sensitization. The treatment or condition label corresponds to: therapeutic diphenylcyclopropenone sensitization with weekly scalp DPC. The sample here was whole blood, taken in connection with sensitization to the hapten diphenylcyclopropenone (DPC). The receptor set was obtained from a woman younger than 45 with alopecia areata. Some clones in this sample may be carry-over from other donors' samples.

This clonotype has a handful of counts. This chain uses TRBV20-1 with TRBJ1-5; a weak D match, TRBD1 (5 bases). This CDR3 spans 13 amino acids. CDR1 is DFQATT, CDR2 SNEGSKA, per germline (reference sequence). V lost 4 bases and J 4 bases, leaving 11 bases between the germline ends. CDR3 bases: TGCAGTGCTATCCGGGACCATAATCAGCCCCAGCATTTT. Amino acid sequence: CSAIRDHNQPQHF.

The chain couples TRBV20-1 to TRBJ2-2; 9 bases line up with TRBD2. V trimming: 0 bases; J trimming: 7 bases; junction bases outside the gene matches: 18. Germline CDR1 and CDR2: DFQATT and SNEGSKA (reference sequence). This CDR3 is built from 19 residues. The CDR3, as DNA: TGCAGTGCTAGAGATCCCAACCGGGTTAGCGGGAGATTCGGCGGGGAGCTGTTTTTT. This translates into CSARDPNRVSGRFGGELFF.

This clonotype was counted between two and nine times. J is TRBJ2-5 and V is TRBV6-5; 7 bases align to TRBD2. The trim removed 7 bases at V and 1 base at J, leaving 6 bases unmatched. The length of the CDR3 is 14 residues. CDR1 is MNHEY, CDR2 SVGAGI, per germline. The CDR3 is CASKASGLQETQYF. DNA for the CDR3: TGTGCCAGCAAGGCTAGCGGACTCCAAGAGACCCAGTACTTC.

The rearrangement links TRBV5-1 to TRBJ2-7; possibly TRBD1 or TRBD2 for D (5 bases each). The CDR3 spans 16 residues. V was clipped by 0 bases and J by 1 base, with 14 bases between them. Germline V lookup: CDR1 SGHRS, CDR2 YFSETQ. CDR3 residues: CASSLAARDPSYEQYF. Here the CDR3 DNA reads TGCGCCAGCAGCTTGGCAGCCAGGGACCCATCCTACGAGCAGTACTTC. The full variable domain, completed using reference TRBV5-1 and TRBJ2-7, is KAGVTQTPRYLIKTRGQQVTLSCSPISGHRSVSWYQQTPGQGLQFLFEYFSETQRNKGNFPGRFSGRQFSNSRSEMNVSTLELGDSALYLCASSLAARDPSYEQYFGPGTRLTVT.

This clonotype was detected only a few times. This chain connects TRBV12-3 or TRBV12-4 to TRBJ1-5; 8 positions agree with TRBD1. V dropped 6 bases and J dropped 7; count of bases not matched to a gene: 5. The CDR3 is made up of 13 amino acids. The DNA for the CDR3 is TGTGCCAGCAGGGACAGGGAAAACCAGCCCCAGCATTTT. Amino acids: CASRDRENQPQHF.

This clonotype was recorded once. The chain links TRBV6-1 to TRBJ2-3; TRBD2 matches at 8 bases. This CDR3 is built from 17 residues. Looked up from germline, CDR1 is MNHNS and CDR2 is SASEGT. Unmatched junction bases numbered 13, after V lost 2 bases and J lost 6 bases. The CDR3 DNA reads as TGTGCCAGCAGTGAATGGGAAAGCGGGGGCCCCCGGGATACGCAGTATTTT. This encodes CASSEWESGGPRDTQYF.

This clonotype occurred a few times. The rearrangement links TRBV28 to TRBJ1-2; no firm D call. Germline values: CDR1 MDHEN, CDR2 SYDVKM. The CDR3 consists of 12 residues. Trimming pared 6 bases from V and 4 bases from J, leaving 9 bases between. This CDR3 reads CASSLELYGYTF. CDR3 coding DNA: TGTGCCAGCAGCCTGGAACTCTATGGCTACACCTTC.

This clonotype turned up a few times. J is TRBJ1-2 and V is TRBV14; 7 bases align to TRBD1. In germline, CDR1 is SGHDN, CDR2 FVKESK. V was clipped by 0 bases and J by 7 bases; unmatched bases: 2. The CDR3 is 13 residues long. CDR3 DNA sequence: TGTGCCAGCAGCCAAGACAGGGGGAGTGGCTACACCTTC. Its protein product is CASSQDRGSGYTF. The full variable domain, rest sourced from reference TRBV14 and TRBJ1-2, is EAGVTQFPSHSVIEKGQTVTLRCDPISGHDNLYWYRRVMGKEIKFLLHFVKESKQDESGMPNNRFLAERTGGTYSTLKVQPAELEDSGVYFCASSQDRGSGYTFGSGTRLTVV.

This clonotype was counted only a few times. The CDR3, as DNA: TGTGCCAGCAGTGAAACGCCGGCCGCAAGAACCATATATTTT. Translating it yields CASSETPAARTIYF. The V call is TRBV2, the J call TRBJ1-3; D remains unclear. The CDR3 length is 14 residues. Deletions cut 2 bases from V and 10 bases from J, with 15 bases between. Germline V gene sequence: CDR1 SNHLY, CDR2 FYNNEI.

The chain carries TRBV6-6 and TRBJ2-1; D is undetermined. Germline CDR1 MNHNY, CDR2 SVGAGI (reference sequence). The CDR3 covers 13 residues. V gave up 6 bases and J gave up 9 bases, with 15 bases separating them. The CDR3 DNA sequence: TGTGCCAGCAGGCCCGGATCCTCCTTTGAGCAGTTCTTC. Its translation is CASRPGSSFEQFF.

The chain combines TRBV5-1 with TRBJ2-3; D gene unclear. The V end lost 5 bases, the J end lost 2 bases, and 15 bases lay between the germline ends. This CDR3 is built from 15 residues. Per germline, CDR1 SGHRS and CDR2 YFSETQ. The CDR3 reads CASSFRRTTTDTQYF. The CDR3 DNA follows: TGCGCCAGCAGTTTTCGTCGCACGACCACAGATACGCAGTATTTT.

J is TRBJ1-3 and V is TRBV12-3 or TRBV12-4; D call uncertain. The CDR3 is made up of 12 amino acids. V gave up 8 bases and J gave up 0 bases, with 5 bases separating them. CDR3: CASCRSGNTIYF. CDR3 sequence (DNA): TGTGCCAGCTGTCGCTCTGGAAACACCATATATTTT.

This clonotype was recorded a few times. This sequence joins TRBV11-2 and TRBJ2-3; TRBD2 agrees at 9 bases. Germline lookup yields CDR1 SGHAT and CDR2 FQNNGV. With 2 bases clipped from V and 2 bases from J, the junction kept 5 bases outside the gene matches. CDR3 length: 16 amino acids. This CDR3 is CASSLLAGHLTDTQYF. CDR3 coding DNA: TGTGCCAGCAGCTTACTAGCGGGGCACCTCACAGATACGCAGTATTTT.

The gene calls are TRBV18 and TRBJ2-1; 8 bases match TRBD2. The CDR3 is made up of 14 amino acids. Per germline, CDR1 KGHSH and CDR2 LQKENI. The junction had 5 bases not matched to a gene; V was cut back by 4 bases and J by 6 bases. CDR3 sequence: CASSRRGVSNEQFF. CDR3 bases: TGTGCCAGCTCACGGCGGGGGGTTAGCAATGAGCAGTTCTTC.

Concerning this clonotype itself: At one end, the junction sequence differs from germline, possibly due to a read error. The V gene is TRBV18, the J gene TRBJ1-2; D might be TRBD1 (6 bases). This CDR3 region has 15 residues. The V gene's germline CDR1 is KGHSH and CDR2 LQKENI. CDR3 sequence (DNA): TGTGCCAACTCAGACCAGACAGGCCAAAACTATGGCTACACCTTC. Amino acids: CANSDQTGQNYGYTF. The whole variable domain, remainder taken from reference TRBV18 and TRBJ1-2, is NAGVMQNPRHLVRRRGQEARLRCSPMKGHSHVYWYRQLPEEGLKFMVYLQKENIIDESGMPKERFSAEFPKEGPSILRIQQVVRGDSAAYFCANSDQTGQNYGYTFGSGTRLTVV.

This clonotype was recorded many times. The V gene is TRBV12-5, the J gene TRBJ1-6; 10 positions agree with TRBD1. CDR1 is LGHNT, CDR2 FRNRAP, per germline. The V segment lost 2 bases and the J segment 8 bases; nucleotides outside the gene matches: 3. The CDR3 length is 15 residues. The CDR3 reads CASGLTGQGHSPLHF. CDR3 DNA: TGTGCTAGTGGTTTGACGGGACAGGGGCATTCACCCCTCCACTTT.

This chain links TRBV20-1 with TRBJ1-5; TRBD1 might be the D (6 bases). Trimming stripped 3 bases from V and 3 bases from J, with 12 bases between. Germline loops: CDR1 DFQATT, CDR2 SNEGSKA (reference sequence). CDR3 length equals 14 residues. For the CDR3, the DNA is TGCAGTGCTAGTAGAACAGGGAACAATCAGCCCCAGCATTTT. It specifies CSASRTGNNQPQHF.

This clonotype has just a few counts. This CDR3 is CASGLAGADEQYF. DNA for the CDR3: TGTGCCAGCGGGCTAGCGGGGGCCGACGAGCAGTACTTC. This chain links TRBV7-9 with TRBJ2-7, with 10 bases aligning to TRBD2. The CDR3 has 13 residues. Germline V CDR1 and CDR2: SEHNR, FQNEAQ (reference sequence). With V trimmed by 8 bases and J by 5 bases, 6 bases remained unmatched. Full variable domain (missing parts from reference TRBV7-9 and TRBJ2-7): DTGVSQNPRHKITKRGQNVTFRCDPISEHNRLYWYRQTLGQGPEFLTYFQNEAQLEKSRLLSDRFSAERPKGSFSTLEIQRTEQGDSAMYLCASGLAGADEQYFGPGTRLTVT.

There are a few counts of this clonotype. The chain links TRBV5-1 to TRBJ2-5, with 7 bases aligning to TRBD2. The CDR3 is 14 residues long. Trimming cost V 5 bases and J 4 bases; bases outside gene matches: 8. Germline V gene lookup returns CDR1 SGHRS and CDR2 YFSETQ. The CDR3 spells CASRYLGLGETQYF. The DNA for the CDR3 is TGCGCCAGCAGATACCTAGGACTAGGAGAGACCCAGTACTTC.

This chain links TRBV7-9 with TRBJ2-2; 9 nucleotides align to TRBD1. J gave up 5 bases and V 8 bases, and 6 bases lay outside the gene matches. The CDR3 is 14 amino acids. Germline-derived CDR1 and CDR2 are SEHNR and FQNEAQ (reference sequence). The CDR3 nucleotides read TGTGCCAGCTTGGACAGGGGAAGTACCGGGGAGCTGTTTTTT. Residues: CASLDRGSTGELFF.

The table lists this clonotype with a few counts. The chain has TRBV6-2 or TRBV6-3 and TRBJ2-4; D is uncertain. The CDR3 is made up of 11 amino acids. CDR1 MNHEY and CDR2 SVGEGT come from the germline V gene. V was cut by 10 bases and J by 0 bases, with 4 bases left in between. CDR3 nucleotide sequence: TGTGCCATCGGAGCCAAAAACATTCAGTACTTC. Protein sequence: CAIGAKNIQYF.

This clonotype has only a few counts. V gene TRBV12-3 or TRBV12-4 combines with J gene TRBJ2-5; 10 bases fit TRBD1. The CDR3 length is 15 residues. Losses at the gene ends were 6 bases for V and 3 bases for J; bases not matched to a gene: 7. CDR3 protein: CASSSAGTGEETQYF. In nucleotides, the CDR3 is TGTGCCAGCAGCTCGGCCGGGACAGGGGAAGAGACCCAGTACTTC.

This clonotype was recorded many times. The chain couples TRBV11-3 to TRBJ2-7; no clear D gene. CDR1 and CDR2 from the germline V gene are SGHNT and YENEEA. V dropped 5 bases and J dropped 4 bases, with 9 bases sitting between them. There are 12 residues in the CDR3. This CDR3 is CASSDARYEQYF. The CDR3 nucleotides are TGTGCCAGCAGCGACGCCCGGTACGAGCAGTACTTC.